The 24 T cell receptor beta chains below come from one sample, sequenced in a study of T cell clonotyping in hematopoietic cell transplantation. Assay used: immunoSEQ multiplex PCR; TCRdb lists only in-frame clones, some missing. Of some 30,000 clones listed, around 80% are singletons. Indicated time point: recipient sample about 28 days before transplant, after cytoreduction. Sequenced material: peripheral blood mononuclear cells, taken before stem cell transplant. The receptors here all came from a woman aged 25-40 years with chronic myeloid leukemia. Some clones in this sample may be carry-over from other donors' samples.

This clone showed up just once. The V and J genes are TRBV7-9 and TRBJ1-3, with D hard to call. V was trimmed by 1 base and J by 4 bases, leaving 5 bases between them. This CDR3 region has 13 residues. Germline CDR1 and CDR2: SEHNR and FQNEAQ (reference sequence). The CDR3 region is CASSLEPGNTIYF. The DNA for the CDR3 is TGTGCCAGCAGCTTAGAACCGGGAAACACCATATATTTT.

This chain joins TRBV2 and TRBJ1-2; D remains ambiguous. Germline V gene sequence: CDR1 SNHLY, CDR2 FYNNEI. The CDR3 is 13 residues long. V gave up 1 base and J gave up 5 bases, with 8 bases separating them. In DNA form, the CDR3 reads TGTGCCAGCAGTGAAGTTTCAGCTTATGGCTACACCTTC. This sequence encodes CASSEVSAYGYTF.

The rearrangement joins TRBV7-2 to TRBJ2-7, with D perhaps TRBD2 (5 bases). With 7 bases removed from V and 4 bases from J, the gap between germline ends came to 17 bases. CDR1 is SGHTA and CDR2 is FQGNSA in the germline V gene. There are 14 residues in the CDR3. The CDR3 DNA sequence: TGTGCCAGCACCCGGGGATCGGCGTTATACGAGCAGTACTTC. Translation gives CASTRGSALYEQYF.

This clone was counted a single time. J is TRBJ1-1 and V is TRBV14; TRBD1 might be the D (5 bases). This CDR3 has 18 amino acids. V lost 1 base and J lost 7, with 25 bases in between. Germline V gene sequence: CDR1 SGHDN, CDR2 FVKESK. The CDR3 sequence is CASSQGPRVLGRRVEAFF. In DNA, the CDR3 is TGTGCCAGCAGCCAAGGCCCCAGGGTCCTTGGTAGGCGGGTTGAAGCTTTCTTT.

This chain links TRBV7-3 with TRBJ2-1; D gene unclear. Trimming took off 1 base at V and 9 bases at J, with 10 bases between the two ends. The CDR3 runs 13 residues. CDR1 and CDR2 from the germline V gene are SGHTA and FQGTGA. The CDR3 is CASSLSRSGEQFF. In nucleotides, the CDR3 is TGTGCCAGCAGCTTAAGTAGGAGTGGTGAGCAGTTCTTC.

The chain has TRBV7-2 and TRBJ1-2; D gene unclear. V was shortened by 4 bases and J by 8 bases, with 11 bases between the two germline ends. CDR1 SGHTA and CDR2 FQGNSA come from the germline V gene. The CDR3 is 12 residues long. CDR3 protein: CASSSPSGGYTF. The CDR3 nucleotides read TGTGCCAGCAGCTCGCCCTCCGGGGGCTACACCTTC.

The chain recombines TRBV4-3 with TRBJ2-7, with TRBD1 matching over 7 bases. This CDR3 spans 15 amino acids. The ends lost 1 base at V and 7 bases at J; junction bases unmatched: 10. The germline CDR1 and CDR2 sequences are LGHNA and YSLEER. CDR3 sequence (DNA): TGCGCCAGCAGCCAAGCAGACAGGGTGTCGAAAGAGCAGTACTTC. This encodes CASSQADRVSKEQYF.

The rearrangement joins TRBV6-1 to TRBJ1-2; maybe TRBD1 (6 bases). Germline V lookup: CDR1 MNHNS, CDR2 SASEGT. The CDR3 consists of 14 residues. V was cut by 6 bases and J by 4 bases, with 15 bases left in between. The CDR3 DNA reads TGTGCCAGCAGAGGACTTAACAGGGCCTATGGCTACACCTTC. Translation gives CASRGLNRAYGYTF.

The CDR3 region is CASSSGDRGLMSYGYTF. The DNA of the CDR3 is TGCGCCAGCAGTTCCGGTGACAGGGGGCTGATGTCCTATGGCTACACCTTC. The rearrangement links TRBV5-1 to TRBJ1-2; 10 bases align to TRBD1. The J segment lost 4 bases and the V segment lost 5 bases, leaving 14 bases of the junction unmatched. Germline loops: CDR1 SGHRS, CDR2 YFSETQ. The CDR3 has 17 residues.

The chain carries TRBV7-8 and TRBJ1-4; tentative D call: TRBD1 (5 bases). Germline values: CDR1 SGHVS, CDR2 FQNEAQ. The CDR3 consists of 13 residues. The ends were cut back, 8 bases at V and 5 bases at J, with 12 bases in the middle. CDR3 nucleotides: TGTGCCAGCCGTTCAACAGGAAATGAAAAACTGTTTTTT. Encoded protein: CASRSTGNEKLFF. The variable domain in full, with the rest retrieved from reference TRBV7-8 and TRBJ1-4, is GAGVSQSPRYKVAKRGQDVALRCDPISGHVSLFWYQQALGQGPEFLTYFQNEAQLDKSGLPSDRFFAERPEGSVSTLKIQRTQQEDSAVYLCASRSTGNEKLFFGSGTQLSVL.

This clone has just a few counts. This sequence joins TRBV2 and TRBJ1-2, with D unresolved. Germline V CDR1 and CDR2: SNHLY, FYNNEI. V lost 4 bases to trimming and J lost 8 bases, with 11 bases between them. The CDR3 is 12 amino acids. CDR3 coding DNA: TGTGCCAGCAGTGGTCGAGTGAGGGGCTACACCTTC. Its translation is CASSGRVRGYTF.

The chain uses TRBV12-5 and TRBJ2-5; the match to TRBD2 covers 7 bases. V gave up 2 bases and J gave up 5 bases; unmatched junction bases: 5. CDR1 is LGHNT, CDR2 FRNRAP, per germline. CDR3 length equals 14 residues. The CDR3 DNA sequence: TGTGCTAGTGGTTTGATGGGGGAGGGTGAGACCCAGTACTTC. Its protein is CASGLMGEGETQYF.

V gene TRBV27 combines with J gene TRBJ1-5; tentative D call: TRBD1 (6 bases). The V gene's germline CDR1 is MNHEY and CDR2 SMNVEV (reference sequence). The V end lost 9 bases, the J end lost 3 bases, and 15 bases lay between the germline ends. This CDR3 is built from 14 residues. The CDR3 DNA is TGTGCCAGTTCAAAACAGGGACCCAATCAGCCCCAGCATTTT. Protein: CASSKQGPNQPQHF.

The genes are TRBV4-2 and TRBJ2-7, with D tentatively TRBD1 (6 bases). The CDR3 length is 15 residues. Germline assignment: CDR1 LGHNA and CDR2 YNFKEQ. The V end lost 0 bases, the J end lost 7 bases, and 16 bases lay between the germline ends. This chain's CDR3 is CASSQDRGRDMEQYF. The CDR3 DNA reads TGTGCCAGCAGCCAAGATCGGGGCAGGGACATGGAGCAGTACTTC.

This clone was picked up a small number of times. The V gene is TRBV4-1, the J gene TRBJ1-2; TRBD1 might be the D (6 bases). Germline CDR1 MGHRA, CDR2 YSYEKL. This CDR3 has 14 residues. With 0 bases removed from V and 10 bases from J, the gap between germline ends came to 15 bases. The CDR3 is CASSQEGGPGFYTF. The CDR3, as DNA: TGCGCCAGCAGCCAAGAAGGGGGGCCAGGATTCTACACCTTC.

The CDR3 nucleotides read TGTGCCTGGAGTGTATACGGGACCCGCCCTGGCTACACCTTC. Protein product: CAWSVYGTRPGYTF. The chain recombines TRBV30 with TRBJ1-2, with D possibly TRBD1 on 5 matching bases. CDR1 and CDR2 from the germline V gene are GTSNPN and SVGIG (reference sequence). V was trimmed by 0 bases and J by 7 bases, leaving 15 bases between them. The CDR3 extends over 14 amino acids.

The V and J genes are TRBV7-2 and TRBJ1-2, with D uncertain. Looked up from germline, CDR1 is SGHTA and CDR2 is FQGNSA. V gave up 4 bases and J gave up 4 bases, with 16 bases separating them. The CDR3 is 15 residues long. The CDR3 bases are TGTGCCAGCAGCTACCCCGGTGGGGAATCCTATGGCTACACCTTC. Translation: CASSYPGGESYGYTF.

This chain links TRBV4-2 with TRBJ1-3, with unresolved D. The ends were cut back, 4 bases at V and 3 bases at J, with 7 bases in the middle. The CDR3 runs to 13 residues. Germline CDR1 reads LGHNA; CDR2 reads YNFKEQ. The CDR3 loop reads CASSRYFGNTIYF. The DNA for the CDR3 is TGTGCCAGCAGCCGATACTTTGGAAACACCATATATTTT.

The rearrangement joins TRBV19 to TRBJ1-2; TRBD1 agrees at 8 bases. The V and J ends lost 5 bases and 9 bases, in that order; junction bases with no gene match: 8. The CDR3 runs to 13 residues. Germline V gene sequence: CDR1 LNHDA, CDR2 SQIVND (reference sequence). The CDR3 sequence is CASSPTGVGSYTF. In DNA form, the CDR3 reads TGTGCCAGTAGTCCGACAGGGGTTGGGAGCTACACCTTC.

The rearrangement uses TRBV6-1 and TRBJ2-3, with D perhaps matching TRBD2 (6 bases). Germline V gene lookup returns CDR1 MNHNS and CDR2 SASEGT. Trimming removed 7 bases from V and 2 bases from J, with 13 bases in between. This CDR3 region has 14 residues. CDR3 nucleotides: TGTGCCAGCACGGGTGGGAGGCACACAGATACGCAGTATTTT. This sequence encodes CASTGGRHTDTQYF.

This sequence joins TRBV2 and TRBJ1-5; D unresolved. V lost 6 bases and J lost 2, with 8 bases in between. Germline lookup yields CDR1 SNHLY and CDR2 FYNNEI. This CDR3 has 13 residues. CDR3 DNA sequence: TGTGCCAGCAGGGGATCGGGCAATCAGCCCCAGCATTTT. This translates into CASRGSGNQPQHF.

The rearrangement uses TRBV2 and TRBJ2-5, with 9 bases lining up with TRBD2. The V segment lost 7 bases and the J segment 2 bases; nucleotides outside the gene matches: 11. The CDR3 has 16 amino acids. Germline values: CDR1 SNHLY, CDR2 FYNNEI. The CDR3: CASKSGLAGRQETQYF. The CDR3 coding sequence is TGTGCCAGCAAGAGCGGGCTAGCGGGGCGTCAAGAGACCCAGTACTTC.

This chain links TRBV18 with TRBJ1-1, with 7 bases lining up with TRBD1. Losses at the gene ends were 5 bases for V and 3 bases for J; bases not matched to a gene: 3. CDR1 is KGHSH, CDR2 LQKENI, per germline. There are 13 residues in the CDR3. CDR3 in DNA: TGTGCCAGCTCAGGGGACAGCGACACTGAAGCTTTCTTT. The encoded protein is CASSGDSDTEAFF. Together with reference TRBV18 and TRBJ1-1, the CDR3 gives the full variable domain: NAGVMQNPRHLVRRRGQEARLRCSPMKGHSHVYWYRQLPEEGLKFMVYLQKENIIDESGMPKERFSAEFPKEGPSILRIQQVVRGDSAAYFCASSGDSDTEAFFGQGTRLTVV.

CDR3 bases: TGTGCCAGCAGCAAGGGAGTTTCGCCCCAGCATTTT. Its protein is CASSKGVSPQHF. This sequence joins TRBV7-9 and TRBJ1-5; no firm D call. Trimming stripped 5 bases from V and 9 bases from J, with 11 bases between. The CDR3 totals 12 residues. CDR1 is SEHNR and CDR2 is FQNEAQ in the germline V gene (reference sequence).